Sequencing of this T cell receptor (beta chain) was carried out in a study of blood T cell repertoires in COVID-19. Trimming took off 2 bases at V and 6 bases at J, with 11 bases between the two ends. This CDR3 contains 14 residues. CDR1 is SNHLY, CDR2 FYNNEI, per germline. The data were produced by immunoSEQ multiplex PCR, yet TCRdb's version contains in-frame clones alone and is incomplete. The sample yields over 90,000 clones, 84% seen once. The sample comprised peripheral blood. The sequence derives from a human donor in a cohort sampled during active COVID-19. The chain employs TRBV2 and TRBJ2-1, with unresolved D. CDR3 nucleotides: TGTGCCAGCAGTGAAATATCCCCAGGCAATGAGCAGTTCTTC. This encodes CASSEISPGNEQFF.